Below, 10 T cell receptor beta chains from the same sample are listed, as sequenced in a study of blood T cells in healthy people across ages. Sample-barcoded 5' priming and a J-beta primer mix drove a second PCR of about 6 to 12 cycles. MiXCR, applied by TCRdb to the 5' RACE reads, yields one record per CDR3 protein. The sample holds more than 600,000 distinct CDR3 sequences; just under 25% are singletons and the top ten take under 9.5%. This sample was shared with a second study, whose subject was T cells of mothers and their children.

Source material: blood. The source is a boy between 5 and 17 years old in good health.

This sequence joins TRBV6-1 and TRBJ2-7, with D unresolved. CDR3 length: 15 amino acids. Trimming cost V 0 bases and J 2 bases, with 11 bases left between them. CDR1 is MNHNS, CDR2 SASEGT, per germline. CDR3 in DNA: TGTGCCAGCAGTGAAGCCTCCGACTTTGCCTACGAGCAGTACTTC. Translating it yields CASSEASDFAYEQYF.

The sample holds a few counts of this clonotype. The chain uses TRBV29-1 and TRBJ2-5, with D maybe TRBD1 (6 bases). The germline V gene has CDR1 SQVTM and CDR2 ANQGSEA. The CDR3 length is 11 residues. The germline V and J ends were trimmed by 7 bases and 7 bases, with 13 bases remaining between them. The CDR3: CSDRARGTQYF. CDR3 DNA sequence: TGCAGCGACAGGGCTCGGGGGACCCAGTACTTC.

This clonotype was seen only a few times. The chain links TRBV5-1 to TRBJ1-2, with 7 bases matching TRBD1. V was pared by 6 bases and J by 8 bases, with 16 bases of the junction left unmatched. The CDR3 has 15 amino acids. Germline CDR1 reads SGHRS; CDR2 reads YFSETQ. The CDR3 sequence: CASKFGQADTGGYTF. DNA of the CDR3: TGCGCCAGCAAGTTCGGACAGGCCGATACGGGGGGCTACACCTTC.

The table lists this clonotype with a few counts. The chain employs TRBV28 and TRBJ1-2; 7 positions match TRBD1. Germline V gene sequence: CDR1 MDHEN, CDR2 SYDVKM. V dropped 7 bases and J dropped 7; count of bases not matched to a gene: 12. The CDR3 totals 14 residues. The CDR3 sequence is CASNPPTGVTGYTF. CDR3 nucleotide sequence: TGTGCCAGCAACCCCCCCACAGGGGTAACTGGCTACACCTTC.

In its sample, this clonotype was seen once. The CDR3 bases are TGTGCCAGTAGTTGGGCAGGGGTGAATGAGCAGTTCTTC. Its protein product is CASSWAGVNEQFF. The chain employs TRBV19 and TRBJ2-5; TRBD1 might be the D (6 bases). The end of the DNA aligns better with TRBJ2-1, so the J call may be wrong. CDR1 is LNHDA, CDR2 SQIVND, per germline (reference sequence). The CDR3 loop spans 13 amino acids.

This clonotype was counted a few times. The chain carries TRBV5-6 and TRBJ2-5, with 9 bases identical to TRBD2. Trimming cost V 3 bases and J 1 base; bases outside gene matches: 7. Germline V lookup: CDR1 SGHDT, CDR2 YYEEEE. The CDR3 spans 16 residues. The CDR3 DNA follows: TGTGCCAGCAGCTGGGGTTTAGCGGGGGTCCAAGAGACCCAGTACTTC. The encoded protein is CASSWGLAGVQETQYF.

The chain links TRBV5-4 to TRBJ2-5; no definite D call. CDR3 size: 13 residues. Trimming took off 7 bases at V and 4 bases at J, with 14 bases between the two ends. Germline lookup yields CDR1 SGHNT and CDR2 YYREEE (reference sequence). The CDR3 nucleotides read TGTGCCAGCTCCTTAATCGGCCTAGAGACCCAGTACTTC. It yields the protein CASSLIGLETQYF.

This chain connects TRBV7-2 to TRBJ2-3; 12 bases fit TRBD2. Losses at the gene ends were 5 bases for V and 1 base for J; bases not matched to a gene: 4. The CDR3 contains 16 residues. Germline V gene sequence: CDR1 SGHTA, CDR2 FQGNSA. The DNA for the CDR3 is TGTGCCAGCAGCCCAGGGACTAGCGGGCGCACAGATACGCAGTATTTT. Translated, it gives CASSPGTSGRTDTQYF.

This clonotype was detected only a few times. This CDR3 is CASSILQGEAEAFF. The CDR3 region has the DNA TGTGCCAGCAGCATTCTTCAGGGGGAGGCTGAAGCTTTCTTT. V gene TRBV6-5 combines with J gene TRBJ1-1; TRBD1 agrees at 7 bases. Trimming took 6 bases from V and 6 from J; bases not matched to a gene: 10. The CDR3 covers 14 residues. CDR1 and CDR2 from the germline V gene are MNHEY and SVGAGI.

This chain connects TRBV14 to TRBJ2-7, with D maybe TRBD1 (5 bases). Trimming pared 1 base from V and 3 bases from J, leaving 7 bases between. The CDR3 runs to 13 residues. Germline values: CDR1 SGHDN, CDR2 FVKESK. CDR3 sequence reads: CASSQATDYEQYF. CDR3 DNA sequence: TGTGCCAGCAGCCAAGCGACAGACTACGAGCAGTACTTC.